The clone carrying this T cell receptor (beta chain) was seen a single time. This sample was taken from a study of T cells in pancreatic ductal adenocarcinoma. Measured with immunoSEQ multiplex PCR; TCRdb has only the in-frame clones, and not every one. The sample carries around 100,000 clones, about 95% recorded once. Trimming stripped 8 bases from V and 7 bases from J, with 22 bases between. The CDR3 sequence is 15 residues long. Germline values: CDR1 LNHDA, CDR2 SQIVND (reference sequence). Selected pancreatic ductal adenocarcinoma patients had undergone surgery without neoadjuvant therapy. The chain links TRBV19 to TRBJ2-3; a weak D match, TRBD2 (6 bases). The sequencing input was PBMCs. The receptor was isolated from a human donor with pancreatic ductal adenocarcinoma. The DNA of the CDR3 is TGTGCCAGTTCTTACTCGCCGCGGGGAATTAATACGCAGTATTTT. Protein product: CASSYSPRGINTQYF.